These T cell receptor beta chains were read from a single sample in a study of blood T cells in healthy people across ages. TCRdb fed the 5' RACE reads into MiXCR, producing one record per CDR3 protein. Among approximately 880,000 distinct CDR3 sequences listed, approximately 49% were seen once. The sequencing input was blood. The receptor source for this set is a man in his thirties or forties in good health. CDR3s leave out the opening cysteine and the closing phenylalanine or tryptophan. The order of the fields is V gene, J gene, clone size, CDR3 protein. Clone size appears in some rows only: once, few, many, or a class for an expanded clone.

TRBV28	TRBJ1-5	few	ASTTGTGWTQPQH
TRBV5-1	TRBJ1-1	many	ASSLASGRGLTEAF
TRBV27	TRBJ2-3	few	ASSRVTSGGLTDTQY
TRBV4-2	TRBJ2-7	NA	ASSRGTGVSYEQY
TRBV6-2/TRBV6-3	TRBJ2-7	NA	ASSLRTNQY
TRBV4-3	TRBJ2-1	few	ASSQESGRYSYNEQF
TRBV7-2	TRBJ2-1	NA	ASSLGAYEYLSSYNEQF
TRBV6-2/TRBV6-3	TRBJ2-7	NA	ASSPRGTSSYEQY
TRBV7-2	TRBJ1-6	NA	ASSITVISYNSPLH
TRBV27	TRBJ2-1	NA	ASSGNSDEQF
TRBV6-1	TRBJ2-3	few	ASSASGTDTQY
TRBV7-8	TRBJ2-7	few	ASSLIVEQY
TRBV5-1	TRBJ2-3	few	ASRLQGDFSTDTQY
TRBV6-4	TRBJ2-3	once	ASSPAGTSGPDTRY
TRBV12-3/TRBV12-4	TRBJ2-3	NA	ASLGDSSASTDTQY
TRBV7-2	TRBJ2-1	NA	ASSRDRNSYNEQF
TRBV6-1	NA	few	ASIINLNEQY
TRBV11-2	TRBJ2-3	many	ASSISGFKETQY
TRBV5-1	TRBJ1-5	few	ASSLVGGDGQPQH
TRBV28	TRBJ2-3	NA	ASSLTAGQGTDTQY
TRBV4-1	TRBJ1-5	few	ASRHIGQGRQPQH
TRBV18	TRBJ2-3	NA	ASSPPGQGPTDTQY
TRBV7-9	TRBJ2-5	NA	ASSLASSVETQY
TRBV20-1	TRBJ2-5	few	SARPFSGGMETQY
TRBV7-2	TRBJ2-7	NA	ASSLLFGGYEQY
TRBV3-1	TRBJ1-1	NA	ASSHSGGGTEAF
TRBV12-3/TRBV12-4	TRBJ2-3	many	ASSSTVDTQY
TRBV4-1	TRBJ1-2	NA	ASSQPVSRGFGYT
TRBV6-2/TRBV6-3	TRBJ1-2	few	ASSYSSWGQAEYGYT
TRBV7-9	TRBJ2-3	NA	ASSETGGDAQY
TRBV10-3	TRBJ2-1	NA	AISDIGGEGSYNEQF
TRBV7-9	TRBJ1-4	NA	ASGWIQGIEKLF
TRBV10-3	TRBJ1-5	NA	AISAQGPGNQPQH
TRBV27	TRBJ2-1	few	ASTRGPSYNEQF
TRBV7-2	TRBJ2-5	many	ASSLRPAQETQY
TRBV20-1	TRBJ2-7	few	SASLPWRGSYEQY
TRBV9	TRBJ2-5	NA	ASTPGGMQETQY
TRBV20-1	TRBJ1-6	NA	SARPEQGAAYNSPLH
TRBV28	TRBJ1-2	NA	ASSPRGPDYGYT
TRBV6-1	TRBJ2-7	NA	AVGSDGEQY
TRBV6-6	TRBJ1-5	NA	ASSPSTGSNQPQH
TRBV6-6	TRBJ1-1	NA	ASSPPGQVSEAF